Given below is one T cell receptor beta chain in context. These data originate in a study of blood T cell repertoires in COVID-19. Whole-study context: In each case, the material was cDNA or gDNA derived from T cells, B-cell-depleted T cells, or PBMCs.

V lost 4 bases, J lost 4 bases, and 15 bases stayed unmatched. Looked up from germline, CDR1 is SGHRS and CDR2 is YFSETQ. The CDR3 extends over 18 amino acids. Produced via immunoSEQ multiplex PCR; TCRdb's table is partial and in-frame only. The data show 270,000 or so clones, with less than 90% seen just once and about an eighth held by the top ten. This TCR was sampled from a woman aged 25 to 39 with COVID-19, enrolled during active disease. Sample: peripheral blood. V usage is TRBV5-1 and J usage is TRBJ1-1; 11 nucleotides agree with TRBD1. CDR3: CASSKPRTGGEVGTEAFF. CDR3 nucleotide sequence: TGCGCCAGCAGCAAGCCCCGGACAGGGGGCGAGGTGGGCACTGAAGCTTTCTTT.